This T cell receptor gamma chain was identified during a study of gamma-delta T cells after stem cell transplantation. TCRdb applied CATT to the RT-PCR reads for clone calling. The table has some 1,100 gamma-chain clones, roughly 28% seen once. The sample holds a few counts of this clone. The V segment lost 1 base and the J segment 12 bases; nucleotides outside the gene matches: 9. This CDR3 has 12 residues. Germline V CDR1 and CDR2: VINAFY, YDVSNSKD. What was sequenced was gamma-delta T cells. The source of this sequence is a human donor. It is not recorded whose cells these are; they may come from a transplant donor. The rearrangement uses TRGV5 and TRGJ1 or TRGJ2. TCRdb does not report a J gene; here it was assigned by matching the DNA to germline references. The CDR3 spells CATWDSPLWKLF. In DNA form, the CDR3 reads TGTGCCACCTGGGACAGCCCTTTATGGAAACTCTTT.